This T cell receptor (beta chain) was found in a study of Tregs in tolerant kidney transplant recipients (dated by TCRdb to about 2019). Study-wide context: Transplants used related donors with nonmyeloablative bone marrow transplantation; mixed chimerism was transient in the human trials. TCRbeta sequencing was used in the study to identify donor-specific regulatory T cells before combined kidney and bone marrow transplantation, and the identified cells were then tracked after transplant.

V is cut back by 2 bases and J by 1 base, with 5 bases in the junction unmatched. CDR1 and CDR2 were assigned from the germline V gene as SGHRS and YFSETQ. The CDR3 covers 15 residues, taking in both the cysteine and the phenylalanine. Only the CDR3 DNA is retained, 45 bases long and in frame from the first base. For TCRbeta CDR3 sequencing, genomic DNA was extracted from sorted cells using the QIAGEN DNeasy Blood and Tissue Kit. High-throughput TCRbeta CDR3 sequencing was carried out commercially through immunoSEQ, with PCR amplification with bias correction and internal controls included. Per the original workflow: Unique productive TCRbeta sequences were defined by CDR3 nucleotide sequence where primers matched, and otherwise by CDR3 amino acid sequence together with Vbeta and Jbeta genes. To correct sorting error, sequences shared between sorted populations at a frequency ratio of 2:1 or less were removed; the rest were assigned to the higher population. A sequence counted as donor-reactive if, in CFSE-low cells, the sequence had a frequency of at least 0.01% and was expanded at least 5-fold compared with unstimulated cells. Repertoire divergence was quantified by Jensen-Shannon divergence calculated from the top 100 TCRbeta sequences ranked by frequency. For any sample with multiple sequencing runs, sorting error was corrected in each run separately before the runs were pooled. TCRdb holds this immuneACCESS table with in-frame rearrangements only. Some clones are missing; in checked studies, unresolved V genes explain under half, and the rest has no known cause. V and J calls and clone size are copied from that table; D and trimming were computed from the DNA. This sample gives 69,000 or so clones in total; about 89% of them show up just once. Of the sample, more than 0.35% is held by the ten largest clones.

As to this clone: There is no known antigen for this receptor. No qualities accompany the bases; no much larger clone lies one base away.

The time point label, read with the paper, signifies: blood sample drawn before combined kidney and bone marrow transplant. Unstimulated Tregs (CD4+CD25+CD127-), CD4+ non-Tregs (CD4+CD25-), CD4 and CD8 cells were FACS-sorted from thawed PBMCs. Patients were 4 combined kidney and bone marrow transplant recipients from the ITN036ST trial, and only these trial subjects had samples available. Healthy control blood was processed to PBMCs with a Ficoll density gradient and then cryopreserved, whereas patient PBMCs were collected both before and after transplant. Study-wide findings and limitations: Expanding Tregs with activated donor B cells appeared to identify the most biologically relevant and donor-specific TCRbeta repertoire. Donor-specific Treg expansion exceeded global Treg expansion in tolerant patients, suggesting antigen-driven rather than nonspecific expansion. Because the study included only a small number of patients, the results must be confirmed in larger populations and under other immunosuppression protocols. Biological reproducibility was not examined directly, but technical replication error appeared to be minimal. For some patients the PCR primers changed over time, which made it impossible to compare the samples from those patients at the nucleotide level.

This specimen was CD4+ T cells from blood, taken before the transplant. Here the chain combines TRBV5-1 and TRBJ2-5; TRBD2 lines up with 7 middle nucleotides. The clonotype was recovered from a human donor who received a combined kidney and bone marrow transplant. The CDR3 loop reads CASSLGVAGQETQYF. In nucleotide form, the sequence is TGCGCCAGCAGCTTAGGGGTAGCGGGCCAAGAGACCCAGTACTTC.